What follows are 8 T cell receptor beta chains derived from one specimen sequenced in a study of blood T cell repertoires in COVID-19. Profiled with immunoSEQ multiplex PCR; TCRdb holds only in-frame clones, not every one. The sample shows 430,000 or so clones, approximately 87% of them seen only once. Sequenced sample: PBMCs or T cells enriched from blood (not recorded which). These receptors all stem from a woman aged 35 to 49 who had recovered from COVID-19.

The chain combines TRBV10-3 with TRBJ1-1; D is unresolved. The CDR3 runs to 15 residues. The V and J ends lost 2 bases and 3 bases respectively, with 13 bases between them. Germline V CDR1 and CDR2: ENHRY, SYGVKD. In nucleotides, the CDR3 is TGTGCCATCAGTGAGCCGCCAGGAGGGTACACTGAAGCTTTCTTT. Protein sequence: CAISEPPGGYTEAFF.

The J gene is TRBJ1-2, the V gene TRBV10-3; TRBD1 matches 10 bases. J was trimmed by 4 bases and V by 0 bases; bases with no gene match: 2. The CDR3 runs 15 residues. Germline loops: CDR1 ENHRY, CDR2 SYGVKD. The CDR3 DNA reads as TGTGCCATCAGTGAGTCGGGACAGGGGACCTATGGCTACACCTTC. Residues: CAISESGQGTYGYTF.

This sequence joins TRBV27 and TRBJ2-7, with unresolved D. Looked up from germline, CDR1 is MNHEY and CDR2 is SMNVEV (reference sequence). The length of the CDR3 is 13 residues. V was shortened by 5 bases and J by 5 bases, with 13 bases between the two germline ends. CDR3 sequence reads: CASSPLELNEQYF. DNA of the CDR3: TGTGCCAGCAGTCCCCTAGAGCTTAACGAGCAGTACTTC.

This clone showed up just once. At the DNA level, this CDR3 is encoded by other sequences in the same sample as well. This rearrangement joins TRBV30 to TRBJ1-1, with D perhaps matching TRBD1 (5 bases). The CDR3 consists of 13 residues. The germline gives CDR1 GTSNPN, CDR2 SVGIG (reference sequence). V was shortened by 0 bases and J by 1 base, with 6 bases between the two germline ends. The CDR3 here is CAWSVGPNTEAFF. The DNA for the CDR3 is TGTGCCTGGAGTGTGGGGCCGAACACTGAAGCTTTCTTT.

This clone was observed once. This chain joins TRBV6-6 and TRBJ2-2; 7 bases map to TRBD1. V was clipped by 2 bases and J by 3 bases; unmatched bases: 6. The CDR3 sequence is 16 residues long. Germline V CDR1 and CDR2: MNHNY, SVGAGI (reference sequence). CDR3 protein: CASSYPTGKDTGELFF. Here the CDR3 DNA reads TGTGCCAGCAGTTACCCGACAGGGAAGGACACCGGGGAGCTGTTTTTT.

The chain's CDR3 is CASNTVFQENTEAFF. CDR3 coding DNA: TGTGCCAGCAATACGGTATTTCAGGAGAACACTGAAGCTTTCTTT. This rearrangement joins TRBV7-8 to TRBJ1-1; no definite D call. In germline, CDR1 is SGHVS, CDR2 FQNEAQ. The CDR3 has 15 amino acids. V lost 7 bases, J lost 1 base, and 16 bases lay in between.

The gene calls are TRBV6-4 and TRBJ1-5, with D hard to call. From germline, CDR1 is MRHNA and CDR2 SNTAGT. Trimming left V 3 bases short and J 4 bases short, with 7 bases between. CDR3 length: 13 residues. The CDR3 region has the DNA TGTGCCAGCAGTGAATGGAGTAATCAGCCCCAGCATTTT. Translated: CASSEWSNQPQHF.

V usage is TRBV11-3 and J usage is TRBJ2-7; D might be TRBD2 (5 bases). The V gene lost 5 bases and the J gene lost 3 bases, with 11 bases spanning the gap. Looked up from germline, CDR1 is SGHNT and CDR2 is YENEEA. The length of the CDR3 is 13 residues. DNA for the CDR3: TGTGCCAGCAGCCATAAACGGGACTACGAGCAGTACTTC. As protein: CASSHKRDYEQYF.